Included here is one T cell receptor (beta chain) sequence, with context. It has no known antigen specificity. Base qualities were left out, and no much larger clone turns up one base away. V loses 3 bases of germline sequence and J loses 6 bases, and the interval between the two ends is 14 bases. The CDR3 covers 15 residues, taking in both the cysteine and the phenylalanine. Only the CDR3 region is kept as DNA, spanning 45 bases read in frame from base 1. The germline V gene (reference sequence) gives CDR1 as MNHEY and CDR2 as SMNVEV. The data belong to a study of tumor-infiltrating lymphocytes in localized non-small cell lung cancer (TCRdb year 2021). The study in broad terms: Several histologies were represented in the cohort, which also included both smokers and never-smokers as well as patients whose samples were collected after neoadjuvant chemotherapy. A total of some 50 patients were included in the paired tumor versus uninvolved lung comparison of immunoSEQ T-cell fraction. In total, the ICON cohort consisted of approximately 140 surgical patients with localized non-small cell lung cancer who had their tumors resected. Each patient provided resected tumor tissue plus uninvolved lung tissue from the same patient, with the uninvolved lung tissue described as non-adjacent to the tumor. Alongside flow cytometry, multiplex immunofluorescence, RNA-seq, exome sequencing and proteomics, TCR sequencing was applied to the same patients as one of several integrated assays. Study-level results and caveats: No difference in TCR-derived T-cell fraction was observed between the flow cytometry-defined immunotypes IM1 (good prognosis) and IM2 (poor prognosis). TCRbeta sequencing supported higher T cell infiltration in tumors than in uninvolved lung tissue, consistent with immunofluorescence CD3 counts. Since assay coverage differed from patient to patient depending on how much tissue was available, TCR sequencing was done for only a subset of the cohort. Because different assays used different pieces of the same tissue, technical variation could not be distinguished from intratumor heterogeneity.

The immunoSEQ assay used for TCR sequencing gave the T-cell fraction in both tumor and uninvolved lung tissue. On the authors' methods: For survival analysis, patients were divided into high (upper tertile) and low (lower two tertiles) T-cell fraction groups, which were compared by log-rank test. A signed-rank test was used to test paired tumor versus uninvolved lung differences in T-cell fraction. In its TCRdb copy, this immuneACCESS table keeps in-frame sequences only and misses some clones. Where compared with another copy, unresolved V genes explain less than half of these, and the others have no known cause. V, J and clone size are taken as reported in that table, and D and trimming were inferred from the DNA itself. The sample table records more than 8,500 clones; over 65% of these occur just once. The ten most abundant clones make up 17% of the sample. Enrollment in ICON was initiated in 2016, and the last patient was enrolled in late 2018. From a subcohort of 70 to 85 patients, fresh tumor and matched uninvolved tissue were collected for in-depth immune analyses, including TCR sequencing. DNA for TCR sequencing was isolated from bulk tissue, and no cell sorting was done.

This receptor was taken from a human donor with non-small cell lung cancer. Source material: uninvolved lung tissue not adjacent to the tumor. The chain joins TRBV27 to TRBJ2-2; a tentative D call is TRBD1 (7 bases match). The CDR3 amino acid sequence is: CASSLRAGGPGELFF. The nucleotide sequence reads as follows: TGTGCCAGCAGTTTGAGGGCAGGGGGGCCCGGGGAGCTGTTTTTT.